This TCR beta chain is drawn from a study of OX40 agonist ivuxolimab in advanced cancers. Study-level background: Ivuxolimab, which targeted the costimulatory receptor OX40 (CD134), was an agonistic, fully human IgG2 monoclonal antibody. Intravenous ivuxolimab was administered to patients every 2 weeks at six dose levels: 0.01, 0.1, 0.3, 1.5, 3 and 10 mg/kg. Of the roughly 52 dose-escalation patients, hepatocellular carcinoma was present in some 19, melanoma in approximately 15, renal cell carcinoma in 9 and head and neck cancer in 9. In the dose-escalation cohort, around four fifths of patients were male, and the mean age was 60 years with a range of 23 to 79. Patients were allowed to have had prior anti-PD-1, anti-PD-L1 or anti-CTLA-4 therapy, and 30% to 40% of the dose-escalation patients had previously received checkpoint inhibitors. Three dose-escalation patients achieved partial responses, one with hepatocellular carcinoma and two with cutaneous melanoma. The purpose of peripheral TCRbeta sequencing was to test whether ivuxolimab changed TCR sequence diversity and led to clonal T-cell expansion. The paper describes the monotherapy dose-escalation part (N of about 55 patients) of the phase I trial of ivuxolimab. General findings and caveats noted by the study authors: On average, CD8+ T cells showed more expanded clones than CD4+ T cells after ivuxolimab. Low levels of normalized T-cell clonal expansion were also seen in some nonresponding patients. Which antigens the clonally expanded peripheral T cells were specific for was not determined. In the 0.1-3.0 mg/kg groups, partial responders had among the lowest normalized peripheral clonal expansion, particularly in CD8+ T cells. At doses from 0.1 to 3.0 mg/kg, clonal expansion was seen in both CD4+ and CD8+ blood T cells between baseline and week 6.

Patients with a history of autoimmune disease or receiving systemic immunosuppression were excluded from the trial. Peripheral blood for TCR sequencing was collected from all dose cohorts at baseline, on cycle 4 day 1, and on cycle 7 day 1. The samples were taken from a phase I, first-in-human, multicenter, open-label dose-escalation trial of ivuxolimab. Adults with locally advanced or metastatic melanoma, renal cell carcinoma, hepatocellular carcinoma or head and neck squamous cell carcinoma were enrolled in the trial. Before TCR sequencing, CD4+ T cells and CD8+ T cells from peripheral blood were sorted into separate populations. Including cysteine and phenylalanine, the CDR3 has 14 amino acids. Solely the CDR3 DNA is kept, with 42 bases framed from the first base. The CDR1 and CDR2 encoded by the germline V gene are SQVTM and ANQGSEA. To sequence the TCRbeta CDR3 region, genomic DNA was isolated from the sorted cells. The immunoSEQ Assay was used for sequencing of TCRbeta CDR3 regions. TCRdb stores this immuneACCESS table with in-frame sequences only. Part of the clones is absent; in the studies checked, under half of the shortfall reflects unresolved V genes, and no reason is known for the rest. The sample yields about 90,000 clones; about nine tenths were counted once. The top ten hold around 7.4% of the sample.

To note about this clone: The antigen this receptor binds is unknown. One base away there is no much larger clone; base qualities are not given.

The sequencing here drew on CD4+ or CD8+ T cells sorted from blood, taken in a trial of the OX40 agonist ivuxolimab. This chain joins TRBV29-1 to TRBJ2-5, with 7 bases in between that match TRBD2. The J call may be faulty, since TRBJ2-7 better matches the DNA end. The TCR comes from an adult with an advanced solid tumor such as melanoma, head and neck, liver or kidney cancer. Here is the DNA: TGCAGCGGATTGGACGGGGGGATCTCCTACGAGCAGTACTTC. Translated, this gives CSGLDGGISYEQYF.